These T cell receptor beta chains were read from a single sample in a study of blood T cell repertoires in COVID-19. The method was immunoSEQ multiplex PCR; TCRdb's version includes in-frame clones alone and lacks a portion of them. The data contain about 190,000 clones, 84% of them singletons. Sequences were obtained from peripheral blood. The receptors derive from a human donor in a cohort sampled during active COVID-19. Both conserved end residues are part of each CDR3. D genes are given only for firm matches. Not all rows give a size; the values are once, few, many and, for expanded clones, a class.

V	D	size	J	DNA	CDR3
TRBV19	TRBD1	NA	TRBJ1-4	TGTGCCAGTAGTTTTCAACAGGGGAAAAAACTGTTTTTT	CASSFQQGKKLFF
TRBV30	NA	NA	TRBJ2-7	TGTGCCTGGAGTGTACAGTGGCAGCAGTACTTC	CAWSVQWQQYF
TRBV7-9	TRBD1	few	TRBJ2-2	TGTGCCAGCAGCTTAGTTCGAGGGGGCAGTCGGGAGCTGTTTTTT	CASSLVRGGSRELFF
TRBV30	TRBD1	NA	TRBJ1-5	TGTGCCTGGAGTTGGGACAGTAATCAGCCCCAGCATTTT	CAWSWDSNQPQHF
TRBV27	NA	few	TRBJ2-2	TGTGCCAGCAGTTTCAGCACCGGGGAGCTGTTTTTT	CASSFSTGELFF
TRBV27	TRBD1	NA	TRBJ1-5	TGTGCCAGCAGTAAAGATACAGGGGGTGATCAGCCCCAGCATTTT	CASSKDTGGDQPQHF
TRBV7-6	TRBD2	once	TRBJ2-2	TGTGCCAGCAGCTTAAATAGCGCTAGCGGGATCAATACCGGGGAGCTGTTTTTT	CASSLNSASGINTGELFF
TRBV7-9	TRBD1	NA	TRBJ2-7	TGTGCCAGCAGCCCCAGGGGGTTGCCCTCCTACGAGCAGTACTTC	CASSPRGLPSYEQYF
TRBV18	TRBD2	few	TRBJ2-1	TGTGCCAGCTCCCGGGAGGGTGATGAGCAGTTCTTC	CASSREGDEQFF
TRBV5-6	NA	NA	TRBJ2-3	TGTGCCAGCAGCTCAGGGACAGATACGCAGTATTTT	CASSSGTDTQYF
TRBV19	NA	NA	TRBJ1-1	TGTGCCAGTCTCGGCGGGGTAAACACTGAAGCTTTCTTT	CASLGGVNTEAFF
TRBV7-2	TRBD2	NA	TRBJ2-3	TGTGCCAGCAGCTCGACCTCTAGCGGGCAAACAGATACGCAGTATTTT	CASSSTSSGQTDTQYF
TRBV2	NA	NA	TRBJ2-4	TGTGCCAGCAGTGATAAGGGGGTCCTAGCCAAAAACATTCAGTACTTC	CASSDKGVLAKNIQYF
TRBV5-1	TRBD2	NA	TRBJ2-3	TGCGCCAGCAGCTTACGGGAGGGGGGCACAGATACGCAGTATTTT	CASSLREGGTDTQYF
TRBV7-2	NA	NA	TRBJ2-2	TGTGCCAGCAGCTTAGAATTCGCCGGGGAGCTGTTTTTT	CASSLEFAGELFF
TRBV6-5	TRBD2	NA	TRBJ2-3	TGTGCCAGCAGTTACTCCGGGAGGAGCACAGATACGCAGTATTTT	CASSYSGRSTDTQYF
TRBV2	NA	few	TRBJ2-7	TGTGCCAGCAACCCAGGGGCGACCTACGAGCAGTACTTC	CASNPGATYEQYF
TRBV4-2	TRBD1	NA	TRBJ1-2	TGTGCCAGCAGCCGATCAGACAGGGGCGATGGCTACACCTTC	CASSRSDRGDGYTF
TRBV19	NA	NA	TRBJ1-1	TGTGCCAGTAGTGAACAGGACAACACTGAAGCTTTCTTT	CASSEQDNTEAFF
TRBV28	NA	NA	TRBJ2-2	TGTGCCAGCAGTCGTCCGGGGGGCAGGGACTACACCGGGGAGCTGTTTTTT	CASSRPGGRDYTGELFF
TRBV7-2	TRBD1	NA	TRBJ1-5	TGTGCCAGCAGCCGGGACAGGGACAATCAGCCCCAGCATTTT	CASSRDRDNQPQHF
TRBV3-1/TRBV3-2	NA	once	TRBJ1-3	TGTGCCAGCAGCCATTCCCTACAGGTAACTTCTGGAAACACCATATATTTT	CASSHSLQVTSGNTIYF
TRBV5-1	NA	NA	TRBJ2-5	TGCGCCAGCAGCCAGGGACATTCAGAGACCCAGTACTTC	CASSQGHSETQYF
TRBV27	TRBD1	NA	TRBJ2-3	TGTGCCAGCAGTTTAGGCCACGGACAGGGCCAAGATACGCAGTATTTT	CASSLGHGQGQDTQYF
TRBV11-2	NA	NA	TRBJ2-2	TGTGCCAGCAACCTCGGGACCGGGGAGCTGTTTTTT	CASNLGTGELFF
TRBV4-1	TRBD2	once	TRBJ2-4	TGCGCCAGCGGGGGGGATCGAGGGGCTCCAGTTCTTACGAATTTTCAGTACTTC	CASGGDRGAPVLTNFQYF
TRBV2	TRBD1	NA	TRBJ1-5	TGTGCCAGCAGTTCCGTCGGACAGGCCGCCGGTCAGCCCCAGCATTTT	CASSSVGQAAGQPQHF
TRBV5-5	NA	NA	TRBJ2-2	TGTGCCAGCAGACTGGACAGTAATCGTGCTAGTGGGGAGCTGTTTTTT	CASRLDSNRASGELFF
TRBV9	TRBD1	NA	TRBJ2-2	TGTGCCAGCAGCGTAGACGCCGCGTCGGGACAGGGGGCAACCGGGGAGCTGTTTTTT	CASSVDAASGQGATGELFF
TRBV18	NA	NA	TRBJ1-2	TGTGCCAGCTCACTGTCAAAGGGGGAAAGTGGCTACACCTTC	CASSLSKGESGYTF
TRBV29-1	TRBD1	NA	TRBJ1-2	TGCAGCGTTGATGAGGACAGGGATCACTATGGCTACACCTTC	CSVDEDRDHYGYTF
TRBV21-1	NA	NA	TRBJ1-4	TGTGCCAGCAGCACCATGAAAAAAGGGAGTGAAAAACTGTTTTTT	CASSTMKKGSEKLFF
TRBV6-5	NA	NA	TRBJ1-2	TGTGCCAGCAGTTACTCAAAGGGAGGGTATGGCTACACCTTC	CASSYSKGGYGYTF
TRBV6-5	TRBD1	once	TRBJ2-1	TGTGCCAGCAGTCCGACAGGGGCCTATGAGCAGTTCTTC	CASSPTGAYEQFF
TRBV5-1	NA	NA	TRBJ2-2	TGCGCCAGCAGCTTGGCGGGACATTTGAACACCGGGGAGCTGTTTTTT	CASSLAGHLNTGELFF
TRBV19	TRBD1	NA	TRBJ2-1	TGTGCCAGTAGTATAGTTTCGGGACAGCACTACAATGAGCAGTTCTTC	CASSIVSGQHYNEQFF
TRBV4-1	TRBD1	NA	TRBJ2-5	TGCGCCAGCAGCCAAGATTATAGGACAGGGCGAGAGACCCAGTACTTC	CASSQDYRTGRETQYF
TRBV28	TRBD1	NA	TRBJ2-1	TGTGCCACGACAGGGGGAAATGAGCAGTTCTTC	CATTGGNEQFF
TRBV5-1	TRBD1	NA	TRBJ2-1	TGCGCCAGCAGCAACAACCCGGGACAGCCAAACAATGAGCAGTTCTTC	CASSNNPGQPNNEQFF
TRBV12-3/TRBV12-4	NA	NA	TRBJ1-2	TGTGCCAGCAGTTCTGGAGGTCGCTATGGCTACACCTTC	CASSSGGRYGYTF
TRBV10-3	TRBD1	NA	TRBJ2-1	TGTGCCATCAGTGGGCGGGACAGGGAACCGTTCTTC	CAISGRDREPFF